This T cell receptor beta chain was recorded in a study of T cell changes during pregnancy in multiple sclerosis. Germline assignment: CDR1 MRHNA and CDR2 SNTAGT. The CDR3 covers 14 residues. Trimming at V came to 4 bases and at J to 4 bases, leaving 5 bases not matched to a gene. Clones were sequenced by immunoSEQ multiplex PCR, and TCRdb holds only the in-frame ones, with some missing. Among approximately 51,000 clones, around 92% were seen once, and the ten largest hold just over 0.55%. The J gene is TRBJ1-2, the V gene TRBV6-4; TRBD1 aligns across 8 bases. Source: CD4+ T cells from peripheral blood mononuclear cells, taken after pregnancy. The receptor was derived from a female donor with multiple sclerosis, enrolled in a pregnancy study. The CDR3 region has the DNA TGTGCCAGCAGTGCCACAGGGGGTGCCTATGGCTACACCTTC. The encoded protein is CASSATGGAYGYTF.